The clone carrying this TCR beta chain has a handful of counts. The antigen remains unidentified. TCRdb re-derived calls from the 5' RACE reads in MiXCR, one entry per CDR3 protein. The table records 700,000 or so distinct CDR3 sequences, 8% to 9% of them present only once. V shed 2 bases and J shed 2 bases, with 16 bases lying between them. From germline, CDR1 is SGHAT and CDR2 FQNNGV. This CDR3 is built from 18 residues. The sample belongs to a study of identical twins. Study-level points and caveats: Cord blood beta clonotypes that were abundant carried fewer insertions, and memory repertoires showed no such trend.

The sample also formed part of further work on yellow fever vaccine responses in identical twins.

V gene TRBV11-2 combines with J gene TRBJ2-6, with D possibly called TRBD1 or TRBD2 (5 bases each). The specimen was PBMCs. The clonotype originates from a woman aged 18-35 years in good health. The DNA of the CDR3 is TGTGCCAGCAGCTTACGTAGCGACAGAGGTCCTGGGGCCAACGTCCTGACTTTC. Protein product: CASSLRSDRGPGANVLTF.